The 32 T cell receptor beta chains below come from one sample, sequenced in a study of vaccination effects on CD4 cells after COVID-19. Profiling relied on immunoSEQ multiplex PCR, and the TCRdb table lists in-frame clones only, not all of them. The sample lists 55,000 or so clones; around 82% were seen once. Their cognate antigens are unknown. Antigen-specific CD4+ T cells were expanded (with viral peptide pools) by the ViraFEST assay ahead of sequencing. A roughly 10-day culture period preceded the isolation of CD4+ T cells. PCR showed that the person got SARS-CoV-2 infection at some point between March and December 2020. Specimen: CD4+ T cells from PBMCs cultured with HIV peptides, collected before COVID-19 vaccination. Subset here: HIV-1 Nef peptide pool negative control/reference culture. These receptors were taken from a human donor who had a prior SARS-CoV-2 infection.

The V call is TRBV7-2, the J call TRBJ1-6; no clear D. Trimming left V 5 bases short and J 1 base short, with 6 bases between. The germline V gene has CDR1 SGHTA and CDR2 FQGNSA. This CDR3 is built from 14 residues. The CDR3 coding sequence is TGTGCCAGCAGCCTCGGGTCCTATAATTCACCCCTCCACTTT. It codes for CASSLGSYNSPLHF.

The V and J genes are TRBV2 and TRBJ1-1, with D possibly TRBD1 on 5 matching bases. The V gene lost 5 bases and the J gene lost 1 base, with 14 bases spanning the gap. Germline CDR1 reads SNHLY; CDR2 reads FYNNEI. This CDR3 is built from 15 residues. The CDR3 here is CASSIVGAPNTEAFF. CDR3 nucleotides: TGTGCCAGCAGTATCGTCGGGGCCCCGAACACTGAAGCTTTCTTT.

This sequence joins TRBV24-1 and TRBJ2-5, with 9 nucleotides matching TRBD1. This CDR3 is built from 15 residues. CDR1 is KGHDR, CDR2 SFDVKD, per germline. The V gene end was trimmed by 6 bases and the J gene end by 5 bases; junction bases not matched to a gene: 9. CDR3 sequence: CATSMSQGAGETQYF. The CDR3, as DNA: TGTGCCACCAGTATGTCACAGGGGGCAGGTGAGACCCAGTACTTC.

V is TRBV5-1 and J is TRBJ1-6; 8 bases agree with TRBD1. Germline values: CDR1 SGHRS, CDR2 YFSETQ. This CDR3 comprises 14 residues. V was clipped by 4 bases and J by 8 bases; unmatched bases: 5. CDR3 DNA sequence: TGCGCCAGCAGCACGGACAGGGTTTATTCACCCCTCCACTTT. It encodes CASSTDRVYSPLHF.

V gene TRBV10-3 combines with J gene TRBJ2-5; TRBD2 matches 7 bases. J lost 2 bases, V lost 4 bases, and 1 base had no gene match. Germline V gives CDR1 ENHRY, CDR2 SYGVKD. There are 13 residues in the CDR3. CDR3 sequence: CAISVAGQETQYF. The DNA of the CDR3 is TGTGCCATCAGTGTAGCGGGTCAAGAGACCCAGTACTTC.

In this sample, this clone turned up a few times. The chain links TRBV15 to TRBJ1-6, with TRBD1 matching over 8 bases. This CDR3 is built from 16 residues. The V gene's germline CDR1 is LNHNV and CDR2 YYDKDF (reference sequence). The junction had 10 bases not matched to a gene; V was cut back by 5 bases and J by 7 bases. CDR3 protein: CATSADRGLGNSPLHF. The CDR3 nucleotides read TGTGCCACCAGCGCTGACAGGGGCTTAGGGAATTCACCCCTCCACTTT.

CDR3: CASSFDGHPYEQYF. The CDR3 DNA is TGTGCCAGCAGCTTCGATGGACACCCCTACGAGCAGTACTTC. This chain connects TRBV5-4 to TRBJ2-7; possible D gene TRBD1, 5 bases. V lost 2 bases and J lost 2, with 11 bases in between. The CDR3 totals 14 residues. Germline V gives CDR1 SGHNT, CDR2 YYREEE (reference sequence).

This clone was seen just once. J is TRBJ2-3 and V is TRBV29-1; weak D call: TRBD2 (6 bases). The CDR3 extends over 13 amino acids. Germline CDR1 SQVTM, CDR2 ANQGSEA. Trimming took off 8 bases at V and 2 bases at J, with 14 bases between the two ends. The chain's CDR3 is CSSSGGATDTQYF. CDR3 in DNA: TGCAGCAGCTCCGGCGGGGCCACAGATACGCAGTATTTT.

Concerning this clone itself: The junction departs from germline at one end; a sequencing error may be responsible. The chain couples TRBV24-1 to TRBJ2-5; 9 bases are shared with TRBD2. The germline CDR1 and CDR2 sequences are KGHDR and SFDVKD. This CDR3 contains 17 residues. In nucleotides, the CDR3 is TGTGCCACGAGTGGGGCCGGCGGGACTAGCAGACAAGAGACCCAGTACTTC. It translates to CATSGAGGTSRQETQYF.

Concerning this clone: Other DNA sequences within the sample encode an identical CDR3. This chain connects TRBV7-9 to TRBJ2-3; D not certain. Germline-derived CDR1 and CDR2 are SEHNR and FQNEAQ (reference sequence). This CDR3 region has 12 residues. Trimming left V 5 bases short and J 3 bases short, with 6 bases between. The CDR3 loop is CASSLSTDTQYF. The CDR3 coding sequence is TGTGCCAGCAGCCTCAGTACAGATACGCAGTATTTT.

The rearrangement joins TRBV5-5 to TRBJ2-3; D is ambiguous. V was cut by 2 bases and J by 1 base, with 11 bases left in between. Germline CDR1 reads SGHKS; CDR2 reads YYEKEE (reference sequence). This CDR3 contains 15 residues. The CDR3 DNA reads as TGTGCCAGCAGCTTTGTAGATCATGGCACAGATACGCAGTATTTT. It is translated as CASSFVDHGTDTQYF. The full variable domain, in which reference TRBV5-5 and TRBJ2-3 provide the parts outside the CDR3, is DAGVTQSPTHLIKTRGQQVTLRCSPISGHKSVSWYQQVLGQGPQFIFQYYEKEERGRGNFPDRFSARQFPNYSSELNVNALLLGDSALYLCASSFVDHGTDTQYFGPGTRLTVL.

V usage is TRBV5-5 and J usage is TRBJ2-5, with TRBD1 identical over 11 bases. V was pared by 0 bases and J by 5 bases, with 3 bases of the junction left unmatched. CDR1 and CDR2 from the germline V gene are SGHKS and YYEKEE (reference sequence). The CDR3 has 15 amino acids. The CDR3 sequence: CASSLAGQGAETQYF. The CDR3 nucleotides are TGTGCCAGCAGCTTGGCCGGACAGGGGGCTGAGACCCAGTACTTC.

This clone was detected a few times. The gene calls are TRBV3-1 (or the pseudogene TRBV3-2) and TRBJ2-2; D gene unclear. Trimming took 2 bases from V and 3 from J, leaving 10 bases between them. Germline V gene sequence: CDR1 LGHDT, CDR2 YNNKEL (reference sequence). The CDR3 length is 15 residues. The CDR3 region is CASSQYLSDTGELFF. For the CDR3, the DNA is TGTGCCAGCAGCCAATATTTGTCAGACACCGGGGAGCTGTTTTTT.

As regards this clone: A junction boundary mismatches the germline segment, possibly from a read error. CDR3 sequence: CASSLAPTPDRGLYNEQFF. In DNA, the CDR3 is TGTGCTAGCAGCTTAGCCCCTACGCCGGACAGGGGGCTGTACAATGAGCAGTTCTTC. The chain combines TRBV7-7 with TRBJ2-1; 11 nucleotides line up with TRBD1. Germline CDR1 reads SSHAT; CDR2 reads FNYEAQ (reference sequence). The CDR3 spans 19 residues.

This clone was recorded a few times. The gene calls are TRBV9 and TRBJ2-7; D tentatively reads TRBD1 or TRBD2 (6 bases each). The V gene lost 4 bases and the J gene lost 3 bases, with 14 bases spanning the gap. CDR3 length: 14 amino acids. The germline gives CDR1 SGDLS, CDR2 YYNGEE. This CDR3 reads CASSTGWRDYEQYF. CDR3 bases: TGTGCCAGCAGCACAGGGTGGCGGGACTACGAGCAGTACTTC.

This rearrangement joins TRBV11-3 to TRBJ2-3; the match to TRBD1 covers 10 bases. CDR3 length equals 15 residues. Trimming cost V 3 bases and J 0 bases; bases outside gene matches: 0. Germline V CDR1 and CDR2: SGHNT, YENEEA. The CDR3 nucleotides are TGTGCCAGCAGCTTGGGACAGGGGAGCACAGATACGCAGTATTTT. Encoded protein: CASSLGQGSTDTQYF. Supplemented by reference TRBV11-3 and TRBJ2-3, the full variable domain reads EAGVVQSPRYKIIEKKQPVAFWCNPISGHNTLYWYLQNLGQGPELLIRYENEEAVDDSQLPKDRFSAERLKGVDSTLKIQPAELGDSAVYLCASSLGQGSTDTQYFGPGTRLTVL.

This clone was seen a handful of times. The chain is built from TRBV9 and TRBJ2-5; TRBD2 agrees at 8 bases. The CDR3 covers 15 residues. The germline V gene has CDR1 SGDLS and CDR2 YYNGEE. V trimming: 2 bases; J trimming: 4 bases; junction bases outside the gene matches: 7. The CDR3 is CASSVGRARGETQYF. CDR3 sequence (DNA): TGTGCCAGCAGCGTCGGGAGGGCCCGGGGAGAGACCCAGTACTTC. The full variable domain, completed using reference TRBV9 and TRBJ2-5, is DSGVTQTPKHLITATGQRVTLRCSPRSGDLSVYWYQQSLDQGLQFLIQYYNGEERAKGNILERFSAQQFPDLHSELNLSSLELGDSALYFCASSVGRARGETQYFGPGTRLLVL.

Written as DNA, the CDR3 is TGTGCCAGCAGCTTAAGGGAGGGCCCAGATACGCAGTATTTT. Translation: CASSLREGPDTQYF. This chain connects TRBV11-3 to TRBJ2-3; TRBD2 matches 7 bases. This CDR3 contains 14 residues. Germline CDR1 SGHNT, CDR2 YENEEA. Losses at the gene ends were 2 bases for V and 4 bases for J; bases not matched to a gene: 3.

The count of this clone is one. The V call is TRBV5-6, the J call TRBJ1-4, with 7 bases lining up with TRBD1. The germline gives CDR1 SGHDT, CDR2 YYEEEE. The CDR3 runs to 16 residues. The V gene end was trimmed by 2 bases and the J gene end by 3 bases; junction bases not matched to a gene: 7. CDR3 region: CASSFNRGLANEKLFF. The CDR3 nucleotides read TGTGCCAGCAGCTTCAACAGGGGTTTGGCTAATGAAAAACTGTTTTTT.

The V call is TRBV5-4, the J call TRBJ2-6; 8 positions agree with TRBD2. CDR3 length equals 18 residues. Per germline, CDR1 SGHNT and CDR2 YYREEE (reference sequence). V shed 3 bases, J shed 2 bases, and the junction held 10 bases outside the gene matches. The CDR3 loop is CASSSGGANPAGANVLTF. For the CDR3, the DNA is TGTGCCAGCAGCTCGGGAGGGGCGAATCCGGCTGGGGCCAACGTCCTGACTTTC.

The chain couples TRBV6-2 or TRBV6-3 to TRBJ2-7, with 10 bases matching TRBD2. J gave up 6 bases and V 2 bases, and 7 bases lay outside the gene matches. The CDR3 loop spans 15 amino acids. Germline V CDR1 and CDR2: MNHEY, SVGEGT. CDR3 region: CASSYVLAGDIEQYF. The CDR3 DNA reads as TGTGCCAGCAGTTACGTGCTAGCGGGAGACATCGAGCAGTACTTC.

The chain employs TRBV10-3 and TRBJ2-1; 7 bases are a match to TRBD2. The J segment lost 7 bases and the V segment lost 6 bases, leaving 9 bases of the junction unmatched. The germline V gene has CDR1 ENHRY and CDR2 SYGVKD. The CDR3 loop spans 14 amino acids. CDR3 bases: TGTGCCATCAGGGGAGTTCTAGCGGTAAATGAGCAGTTCTTC. Translated, it gives CAIRGVLAVNEQFF.

The rearrangement links TRBV7-3 to TRBJ2-5; 7 nucleotides agree with TRBD2. J lost 9 bases, V lost 5 bases, and 18 bases had no gene match. CDR1 and CDR2 from the germline V gene are SGHTA and FQGTGA. This CDR3 contains 16 residues. CDR3 amino acids: CASSARASTSARAQYF. DNA for the CDR3: TGTGCCAGCAGCGCCCGCGCCTCTACTAGCGCAAGGGCCCAGTACTTC.

This clone occurred once. The CDR3, as DNA: TGTGCCACCAGCAGATTCGGCGGCCAAGAGACCCAGTACTTC. It codes for CATSRFGGQETQYF. V and J are TRBV15 and TRBJ2-5, with no clear D. This CDR3 has 14 residues. V was clipped by 2 bases and J by 1 base, with 8 bases between them. In germline, CDR1 is LNHNV, CDR2 YYDKDF (reference sequence).

This clone was detected a few times. This CDR3 is CASSVGRGGLYGYTF. The CDR3 nucleotides read TGTGCCAGCAGCGTAGGTCGAGGGGGCCTCTATGGCTACACCTTC. The chain combines TRBV9 with TRBJ1-2, with 7 bases identical to TRBD1. V was clipped by 0 bases and J by 4 bases; unmatched bases: 6. This CDR3 is 15 amino acids long. CDR1 is SGDLS, CDR2 YYNGEE, per germline.

The chain joins TRBV11-3 to TRBJ2-2; D remains ambiguous. The V gene lost 5 bases and the J gene lost 7 bases, with 14 bases spanning the gap. CDR1 SGHNT and CDR2 YENEEA come from the germline V gene. The length of the CDR3 is 14 residues. CDR3 protein: CASSPRTASGELFF. The CDR3 DNA reads TGTGCCAGCAGCCCGCGGACCGCCAGCGGGGAGCTGTTTTTT.

This clone was counted a few times. The V gene is TRBV7-3, the J gene TRBJ2-2, with D maybe TRBD1 (5 bases). The CDR3 is 17 residues long. Trimming removed 6 bases from V and 3 bases from J, with 20 bases in between. Germline V gives CDR1 SGHTA, CDR2 FQGTGA. The DNA for the CDR3 is TGTGCCAGCAGTCCTCGGCTCGGGCAGGGCTACACCGGGGAGCTGTTTTTT. This encodes CASSPRLGQGYTGELFF.

The chain is built from TRBV7-2 and TRBJ2-1; 8 nucleotides line up with TRBD2. V shed 2 bases and J 7 bases; nucleotides not matched to a gene: 7. The length of the CDR3 is 15 residues. The germline CDR1 and CDR2 sequences are SGHTA and FQGNSA. CDR3 nucleotide sequence: TGTGCCAGCAGCTTACTAGCGGGTCTAGGAAATGAGCAGTTCTTC. Its protein is CASSLLAGLGNEQFF.

V is TRBV4-3 and J is TRBJ2-7, with TRBD1 matching over 8 bases. Germline V gene data show CDR1 as LGHNA and CDR2 as YSLEER. V lost 0 bases to trimming and J lost 0 bases; unmatched junction nucleotides: 16. The CDR3 covers 20 residues. Here the CDR3 DNA reads TGCGCCAGCAGCCAAGATCCCAGGACAGGGCCCACAGCCCACTCCTACGAGCAGTACTTC. This translates into CASSQDPRTGPTAHSYEQYF.

The sample holds a few counts of this clone. V is TRBV7-8 and J is TRBJ1-4; D may be TRBD1 (5 bases). The CDR3 sequence is 15 residues long. CDR1 SGHVS and CDR2 FQNEAQ come from the germline V gene. V lost 5 bases and J 4 bases, leaving 14 bases between the germline ends. As DNA, the CDR3 is TGTGCCAGCAGCCTCATGGGGGGGGATAATGAAAAACTGTTTTTT. Translation gives CASSLMGGDNEKLFF.

This rearrangement joins TRBV7-9 to TRBJ1-2, with 8 bases aligning to TRBD1. With V trimmed by 6 bases and J by 2 bases, 11 bases remained unmatched. This CDR3 region has 16 residues. Germline CDR1 and CDR2: SEHNR and FQNEAQ (reference sequence). The CDR3 sequence is CASRRTGKASNYGYTF. The DNA for the CDR3 is TGTGCCAGCAGGCGGACAGGGAAGGCGTCGAACTATGGCTACACCTTC.

The V call is TRBV7-2, the J call TRBJ2-7; 7 bases align to TRBD1. The CDR3 runs 15 residues. V was pared by 6 bases and J by 2 bases, with 10 bases of the junction left unmatched. Germline V CDR1 and CDR2: SGHTA, FQGNSA. DNA for the CDR3: TGTGCCAGCAGGGCACAGGGGCTGGTAACCTACGAGCAGTACTTC. Its translation: CASRAQGLVTYEQYF.